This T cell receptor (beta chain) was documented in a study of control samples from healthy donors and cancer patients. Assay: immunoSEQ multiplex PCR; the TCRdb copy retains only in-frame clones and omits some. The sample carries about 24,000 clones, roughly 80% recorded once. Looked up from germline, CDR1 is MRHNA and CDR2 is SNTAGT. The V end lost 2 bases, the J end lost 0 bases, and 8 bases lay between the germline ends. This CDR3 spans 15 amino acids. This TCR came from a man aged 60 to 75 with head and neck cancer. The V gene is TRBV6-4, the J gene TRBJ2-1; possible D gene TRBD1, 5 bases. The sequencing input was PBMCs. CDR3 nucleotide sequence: TGTGCCAGCAGTGACAGGGGCGGCTCCTACAATGAGCAGTTCTTC. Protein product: CASSDRGGSYNEQFF.